The sequence of this TCR beta chain was determined in a study of T cells expressing NK-cell markers. For each CDR3 protein, TCRdb gives one entry from its re-call of the 5' RACE reads, without DNA. The repertoire table contains around 550,000 distinct CDR3 sequences. From germline, CDR1 is SGDLS and CDR2 YYNGEE. The CDR3 loop spans 15 amino acids. The sequence was collected from a man younger than 35 in good health. Sequencing was carried out using blood T cells: a sorted CD56 or NKG2C T cell subset, CD4+ or CD8+ T cells, or bulk PBMC T cells (not recorded which). The chain joins TRBV9 to TRBJ2-5; TCRdb's D call of TRBD2 is untestable without DNA. CDR3 sequence: CASSPRGLASETQYF.